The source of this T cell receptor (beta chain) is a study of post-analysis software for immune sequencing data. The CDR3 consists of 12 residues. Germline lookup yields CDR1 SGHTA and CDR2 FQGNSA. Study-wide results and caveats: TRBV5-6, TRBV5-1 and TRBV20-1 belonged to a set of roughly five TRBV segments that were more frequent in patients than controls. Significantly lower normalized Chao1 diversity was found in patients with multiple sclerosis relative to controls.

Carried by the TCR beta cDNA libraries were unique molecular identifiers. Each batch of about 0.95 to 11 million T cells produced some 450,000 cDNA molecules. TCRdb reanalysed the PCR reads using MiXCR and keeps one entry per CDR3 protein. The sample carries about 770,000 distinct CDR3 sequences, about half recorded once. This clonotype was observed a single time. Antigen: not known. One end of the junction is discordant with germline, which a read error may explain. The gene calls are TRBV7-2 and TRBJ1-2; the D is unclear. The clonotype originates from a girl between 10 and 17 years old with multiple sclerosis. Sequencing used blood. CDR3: CACSLDAYGYTF. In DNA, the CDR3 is TGTGCCTGCAGCTTGGACGCCTATGGCTACACCTTC.